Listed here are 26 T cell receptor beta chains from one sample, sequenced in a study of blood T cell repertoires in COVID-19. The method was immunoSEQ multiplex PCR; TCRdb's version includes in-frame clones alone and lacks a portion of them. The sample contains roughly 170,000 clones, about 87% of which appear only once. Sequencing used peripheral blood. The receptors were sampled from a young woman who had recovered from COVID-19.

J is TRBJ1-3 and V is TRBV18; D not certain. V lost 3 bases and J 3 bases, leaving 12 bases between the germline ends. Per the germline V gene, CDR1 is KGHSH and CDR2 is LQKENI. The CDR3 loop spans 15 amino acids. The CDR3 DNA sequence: TGTGCCAGCTCACCCATCGGGAGTGATGGAAACACCATATATTTT. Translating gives CASSPIGSDGNTIYF.

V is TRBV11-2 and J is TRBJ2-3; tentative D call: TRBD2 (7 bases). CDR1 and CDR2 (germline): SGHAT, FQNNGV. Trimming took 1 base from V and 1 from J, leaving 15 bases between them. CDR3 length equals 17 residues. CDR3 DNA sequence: TGTGCCAGCAGCTTAGGGTTCGGGGGGCAACGCACAGATACGCAGTATTTT. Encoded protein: CASSLGFGGQRTDTQYF.

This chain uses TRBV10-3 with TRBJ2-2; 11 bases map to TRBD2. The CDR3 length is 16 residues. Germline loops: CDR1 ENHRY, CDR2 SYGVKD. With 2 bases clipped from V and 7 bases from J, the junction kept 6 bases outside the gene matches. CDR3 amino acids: CAISEVALAGVGELFF. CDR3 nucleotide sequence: TGTGCCATCAGTGAGGTTGCACTAGCGGGAGTCGGGGAGCTGTTTTTT.

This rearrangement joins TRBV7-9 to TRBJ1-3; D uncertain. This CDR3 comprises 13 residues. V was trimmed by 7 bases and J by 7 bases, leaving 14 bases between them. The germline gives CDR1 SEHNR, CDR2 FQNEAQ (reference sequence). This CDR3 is CASTRGLDNTIYF. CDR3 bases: TGTGCCAGCACCCGCGGGCTGGATAACACCATATATTTT.

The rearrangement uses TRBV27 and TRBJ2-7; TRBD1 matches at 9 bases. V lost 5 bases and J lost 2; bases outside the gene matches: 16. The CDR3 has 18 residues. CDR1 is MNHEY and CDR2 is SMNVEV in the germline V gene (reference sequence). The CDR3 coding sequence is TGTGCCAGCAGTCGCCCACGTGGACGGAGACAGGGGGCCTACGAGCAGTACTTC. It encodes CASSRPRGRRQGAYEQYF.

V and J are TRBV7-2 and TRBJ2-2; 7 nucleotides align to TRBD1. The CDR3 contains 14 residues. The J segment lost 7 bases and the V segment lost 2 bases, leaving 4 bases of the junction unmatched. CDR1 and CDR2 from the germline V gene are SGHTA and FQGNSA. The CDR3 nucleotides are TGTGCCAGCAGCTTAAACAGGGGTAACGGGGAGCTGTTTTTT. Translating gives CASSLNRGNGELFF.

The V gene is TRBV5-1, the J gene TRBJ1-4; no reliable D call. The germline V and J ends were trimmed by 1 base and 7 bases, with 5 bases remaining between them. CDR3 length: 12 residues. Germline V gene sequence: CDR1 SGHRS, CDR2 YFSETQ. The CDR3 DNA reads TGCGCCAGCAGCTTGTCCAGTGAAAAACTGTTTTTT. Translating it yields CASSLSSEKLFF.

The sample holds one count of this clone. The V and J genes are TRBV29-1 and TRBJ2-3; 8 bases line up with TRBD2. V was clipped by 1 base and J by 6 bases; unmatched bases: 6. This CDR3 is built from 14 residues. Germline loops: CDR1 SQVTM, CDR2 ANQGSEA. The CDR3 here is CSVEASGRGDTQYF. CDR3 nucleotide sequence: TGCAGCGTTGAAGCTAGCGGGCGCGGGGATACGCAGTATTTT.

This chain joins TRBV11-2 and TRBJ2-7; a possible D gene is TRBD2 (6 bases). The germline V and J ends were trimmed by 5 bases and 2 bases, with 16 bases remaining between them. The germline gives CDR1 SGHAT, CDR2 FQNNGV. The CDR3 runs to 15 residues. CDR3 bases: TGTGCCAGCAGCCCAGGATTGGGGGGACCCTACGAGCAGTACGTC. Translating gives CASSPGLGGPYEQYV.

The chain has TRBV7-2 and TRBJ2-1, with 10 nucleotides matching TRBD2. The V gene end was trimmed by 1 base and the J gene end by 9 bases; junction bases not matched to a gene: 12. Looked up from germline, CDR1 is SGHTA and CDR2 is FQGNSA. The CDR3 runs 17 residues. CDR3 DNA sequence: TGTGCCAGCAGCTTAGGTCGGCTAGCGGGAGTCTGGGGTGAGCAGTTCTTC. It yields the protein CASSLGRLAGVWGEQFF.

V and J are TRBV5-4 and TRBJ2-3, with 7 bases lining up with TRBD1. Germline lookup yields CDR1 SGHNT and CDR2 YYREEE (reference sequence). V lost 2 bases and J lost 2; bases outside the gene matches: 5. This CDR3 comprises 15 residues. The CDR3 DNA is TGTGCCAGCAGCTTACAGGGGCGACTCACAGATACGCAGTATTTT. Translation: CASSLQGRLTDTQYF.

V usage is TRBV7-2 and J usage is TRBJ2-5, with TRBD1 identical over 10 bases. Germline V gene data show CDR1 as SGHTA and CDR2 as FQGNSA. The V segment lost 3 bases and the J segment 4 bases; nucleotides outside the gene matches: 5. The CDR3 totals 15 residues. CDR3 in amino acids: CASSFDRGRRETQYF. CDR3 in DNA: TGTGCCAGCAGCTTTGACAGGGGGCGACGAGAGACCCAGTACTTC.

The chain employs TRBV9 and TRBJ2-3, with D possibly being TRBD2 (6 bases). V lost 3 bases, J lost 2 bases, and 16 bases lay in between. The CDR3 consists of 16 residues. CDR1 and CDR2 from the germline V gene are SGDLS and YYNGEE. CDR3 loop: CASSERGLTVTDTQYF. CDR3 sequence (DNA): TGTGCCAGCAGCGAGAGGGGACTTACCGTCACAGATACGCAGTATTTT.

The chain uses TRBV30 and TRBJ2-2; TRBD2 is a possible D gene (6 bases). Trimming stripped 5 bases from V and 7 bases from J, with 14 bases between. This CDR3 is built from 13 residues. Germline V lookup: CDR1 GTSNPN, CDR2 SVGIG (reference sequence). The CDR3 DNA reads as TGTGCCTGGGACTGGGAGGAGGGCGGGGAGCTGTTTTTT. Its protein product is CAWDWEEGGELFF.

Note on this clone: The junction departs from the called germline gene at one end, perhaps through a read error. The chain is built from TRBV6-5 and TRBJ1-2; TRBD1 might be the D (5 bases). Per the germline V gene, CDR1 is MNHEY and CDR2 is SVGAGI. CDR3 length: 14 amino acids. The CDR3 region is CASSRTILNDGYTF. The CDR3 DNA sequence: TGTGCCAGCAGTCGGACAATTCTTAACGATGGCTACACCTTC.

Here the CDR3 reads CASKEGSGANVLTF. The CDR3 DNA sequence: TGTGCCAGCAAAGAGGGATCTGGGGCCAACGTCCTGACTTTC. V usage is TRBV6-6 and J usage is TRBJ2-6, with D maybe TRBD2 (5 bases). From germline, CDR1 is MNHNY and CDR2 SVGAGI (reference sequence). The CDR3 spans 14 residues. V lost 7 bases to trimming and J lost 1 base, with 8 bases between them.

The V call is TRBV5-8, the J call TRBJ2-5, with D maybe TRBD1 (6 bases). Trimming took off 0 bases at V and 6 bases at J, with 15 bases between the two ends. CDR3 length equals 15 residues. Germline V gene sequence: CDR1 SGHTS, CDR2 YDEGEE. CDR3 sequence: CASSLAPGEWQTQYF. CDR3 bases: TGTGCCAGCAGCTTGGCCCCAGGGGAATGGCAGACCCAGTACTTC.

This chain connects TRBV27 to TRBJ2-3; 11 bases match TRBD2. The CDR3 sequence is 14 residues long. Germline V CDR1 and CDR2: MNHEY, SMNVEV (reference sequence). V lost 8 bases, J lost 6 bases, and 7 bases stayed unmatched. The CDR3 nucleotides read TGTGCCAGCTGGGGACTAGCGGCGCGGGATACGCAGTATTTT. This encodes CASWGLAARDTQYF.

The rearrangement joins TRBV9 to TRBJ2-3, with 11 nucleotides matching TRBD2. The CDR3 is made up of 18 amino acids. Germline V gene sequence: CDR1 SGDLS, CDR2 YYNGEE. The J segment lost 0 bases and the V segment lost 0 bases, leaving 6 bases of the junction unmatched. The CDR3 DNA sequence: TGTGCCAGCAGCGTAGGGACTAGCGGGCTAAAGAGCACAGATACGCAGTATTTT. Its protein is CASSVGTSGLKSTDTQYF.

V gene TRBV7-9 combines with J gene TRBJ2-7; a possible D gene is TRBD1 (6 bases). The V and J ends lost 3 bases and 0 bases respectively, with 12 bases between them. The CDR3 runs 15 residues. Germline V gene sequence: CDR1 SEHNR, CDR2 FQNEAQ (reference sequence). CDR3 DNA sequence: TGTGCCAGCAGCTTTCATGACAGGATCTCCTACGAGCAGTACTTC. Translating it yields CASSFHDRISYEQYF.

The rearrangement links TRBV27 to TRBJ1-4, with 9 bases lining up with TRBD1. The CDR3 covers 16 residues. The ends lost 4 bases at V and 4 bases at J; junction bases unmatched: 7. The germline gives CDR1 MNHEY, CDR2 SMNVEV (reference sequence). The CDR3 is CASSSWTGVGNEKLFF. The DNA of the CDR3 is TGTGCCAGCAGTTCTTGGACAGGGGTCGGTAATGAAAAACTGTTTTTT.

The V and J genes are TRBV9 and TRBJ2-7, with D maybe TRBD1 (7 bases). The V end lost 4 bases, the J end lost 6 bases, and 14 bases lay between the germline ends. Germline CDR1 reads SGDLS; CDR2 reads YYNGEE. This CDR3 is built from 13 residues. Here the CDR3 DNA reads TGTGCCAGCAGCCCAGGGGGGCAGGGCGAGCAGTACGTC. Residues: CASSPGGQGEQYV.

The CDR3 coding sequence is TGCAGTGCTAGTAGGGGTAGGAACACTGAAGCTTTCTTT. Translating gives CSASRGRNTEAFF. The chain combines TRBV20-1 with TRBJ1-1, with D perhaps TRBD1 (5 bases). The germline gives CDR1 DFQATT, CDR2 SNEGSKA (reference sequence). The CDR3 sequence is 13 residues long. The V end was cut by 3 bases, the J end by 1 base, with 9 bases between.

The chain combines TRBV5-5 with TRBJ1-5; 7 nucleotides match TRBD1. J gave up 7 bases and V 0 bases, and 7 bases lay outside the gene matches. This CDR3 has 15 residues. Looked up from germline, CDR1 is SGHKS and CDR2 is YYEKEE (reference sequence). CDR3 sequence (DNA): TGTGCCAGCAGCTTGGCCACAGGGGTCGGCCAGCCCCAGCATTTT. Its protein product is CASSLATGVGQPQHF.

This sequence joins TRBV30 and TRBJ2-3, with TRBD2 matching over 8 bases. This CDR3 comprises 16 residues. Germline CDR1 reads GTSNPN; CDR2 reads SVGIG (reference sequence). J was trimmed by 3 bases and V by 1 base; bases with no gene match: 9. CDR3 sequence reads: CAWSETGGQKTDTQYF. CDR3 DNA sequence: TGTGCCTGGAGTGAGACGGGAGGGCAAAAAACAGATACGCAGTATTTT.

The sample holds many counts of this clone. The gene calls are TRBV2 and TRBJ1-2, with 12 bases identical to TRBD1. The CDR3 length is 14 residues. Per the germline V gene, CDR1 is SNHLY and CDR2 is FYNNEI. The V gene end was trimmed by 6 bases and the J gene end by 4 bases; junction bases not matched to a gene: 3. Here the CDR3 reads CASRGTGGAYGYTF. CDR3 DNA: TGTGCCAGCAGAGGGACAGGGGGCGCCTATGGCTACACCTTC. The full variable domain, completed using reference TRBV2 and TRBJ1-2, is EPEVTQTPSHQVTQMGQEVILRCVPISNHLYFYWYRQILGQKVEFLVSFYNNEISEKSEIFDDQFSVERPDGSNFTLKIRSTKLEDSAMYFCASRGTGGAYGYTFGSGTRLTVV.